This T cell receptor beta chain was recovered during a study of T cell changes during pregnancy in multiple sclerosis. Sequencing was performed with immunoSEQ multiplex PCR; in TCRdb, only in-frame clones are kept and a portion is missing. Of about 60,000 clones detected, around 91% appear once; the ten largest clones hold about 2%. This clone appeared once. CDR1 is DFQATT, CDR2 SNEGSKA, per germline (reference sequence). V lost 3 bases to trimming and J lost 8 bases, with 10 bases between them. This CDR3 spans 11 amino acids. This receptor was obtained from a female donor in good health, enrolled as a control in a pregnancy study. The source was peripheral blood, collected in the second trimester of pregnancy. The chain links TRBV20-1 to TRBJ1-2, with D unresolved. In DNA, the CDR3 is TGCAGTGCTAGCTATCGGGAGGGCTACACCTTC. It yields the protein CSASYREGYTF.